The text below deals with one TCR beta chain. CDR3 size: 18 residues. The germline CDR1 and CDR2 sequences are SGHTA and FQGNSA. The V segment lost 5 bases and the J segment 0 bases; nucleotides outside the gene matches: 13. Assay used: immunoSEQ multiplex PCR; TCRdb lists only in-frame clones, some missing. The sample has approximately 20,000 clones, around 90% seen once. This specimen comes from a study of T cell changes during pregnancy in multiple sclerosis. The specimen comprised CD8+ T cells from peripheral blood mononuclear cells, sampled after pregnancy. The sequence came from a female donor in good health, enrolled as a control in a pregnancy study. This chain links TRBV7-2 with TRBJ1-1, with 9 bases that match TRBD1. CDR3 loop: CASSDSRDRVSMNTEAFF. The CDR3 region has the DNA TGTGCCAGCAGCGATTCCCGGGACAGGGTGTCTATGAACACTGAAGCTTTCTTT.